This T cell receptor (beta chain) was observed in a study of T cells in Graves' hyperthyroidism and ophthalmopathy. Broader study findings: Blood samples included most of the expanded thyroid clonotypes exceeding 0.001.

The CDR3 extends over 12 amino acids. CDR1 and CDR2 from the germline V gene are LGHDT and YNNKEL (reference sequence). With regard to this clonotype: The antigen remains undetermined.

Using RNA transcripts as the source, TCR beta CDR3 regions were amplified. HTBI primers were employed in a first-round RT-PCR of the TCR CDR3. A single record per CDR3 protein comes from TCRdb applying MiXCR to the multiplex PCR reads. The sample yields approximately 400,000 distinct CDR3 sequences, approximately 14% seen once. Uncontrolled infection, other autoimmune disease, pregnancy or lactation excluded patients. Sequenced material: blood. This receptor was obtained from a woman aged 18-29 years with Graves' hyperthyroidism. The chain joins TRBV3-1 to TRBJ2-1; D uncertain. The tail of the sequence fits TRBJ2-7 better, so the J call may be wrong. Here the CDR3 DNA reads TGTGCCAGCAGCCAAAGATACAATGAGCAGTACTTC. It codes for CASSQRYNEQYF.